This TCR beta chain was obtained from a study of blood T cell repertoires in COVID-19. Germline CDR1 reads MNHEY; CDR2 reads SMNVEV (reference sequence). V lost 5 bases and J 4 bases, leaving 11 bases between the germline ends. This CDR3 is built from 13 residues. TCRdb's table, derived via immunoSEQ multiplex PCR, lists solely in-frame clones and lacks some. Of a few hundred thousand clones in the sample, 90% were seen once. This TCR was recovered from a man under 40 who had been exposed to COVID-19. This chain uses TRBV27 with TRBJ1-1; D possibly corresponds to TRBD1 (5 bases). Sequenced sample: PBMCs or T cells enriched from blood (not recorded which). In DNA form, the CDR3 reads TGTGCCAGCAGTCTCGACGGGGGCACTGAAGCTTTCTTT. Amino acids: CASSLDGGTEAFF.